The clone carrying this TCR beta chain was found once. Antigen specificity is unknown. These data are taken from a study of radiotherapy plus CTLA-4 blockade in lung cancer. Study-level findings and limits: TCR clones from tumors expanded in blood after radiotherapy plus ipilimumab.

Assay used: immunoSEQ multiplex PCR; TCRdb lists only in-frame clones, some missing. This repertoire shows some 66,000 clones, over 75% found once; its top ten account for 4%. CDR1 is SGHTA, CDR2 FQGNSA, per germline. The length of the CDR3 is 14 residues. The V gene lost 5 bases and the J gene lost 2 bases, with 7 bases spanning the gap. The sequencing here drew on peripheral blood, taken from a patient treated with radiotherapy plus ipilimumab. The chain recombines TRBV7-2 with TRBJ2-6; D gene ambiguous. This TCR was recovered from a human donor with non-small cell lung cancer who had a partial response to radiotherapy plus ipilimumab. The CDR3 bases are TGTGCCAGCAGCCTTTCTCCTGGGGCCAACGTCCTGACTTTC. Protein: CASSLSPGANVLTF.